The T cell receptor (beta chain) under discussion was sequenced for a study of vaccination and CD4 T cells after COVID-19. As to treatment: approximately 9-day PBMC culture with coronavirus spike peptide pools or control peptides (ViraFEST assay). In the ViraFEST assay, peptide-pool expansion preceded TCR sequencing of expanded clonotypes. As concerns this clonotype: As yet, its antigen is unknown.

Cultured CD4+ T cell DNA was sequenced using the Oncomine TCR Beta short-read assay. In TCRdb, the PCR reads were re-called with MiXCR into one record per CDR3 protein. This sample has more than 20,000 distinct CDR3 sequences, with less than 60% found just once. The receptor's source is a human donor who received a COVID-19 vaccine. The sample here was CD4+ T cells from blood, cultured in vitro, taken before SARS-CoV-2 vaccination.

The CDR3 loop is CASSLLGQIGYTF. The CDR3 coding sequence is TGTGCCAGCAGCCTCCTGGGACAGATTGGCTACACCTTC. The chain recombines TRBV5-3 with TRBJ1-2, with 7 bases matching TRBD1. TRBV5-3 is designated an ORF whose function remains uncertain. V shed 8 bases, J shed 7 bases, and the junction held 11 bases outside the gene matches. The CDR3 is made up of 13 amino acids.